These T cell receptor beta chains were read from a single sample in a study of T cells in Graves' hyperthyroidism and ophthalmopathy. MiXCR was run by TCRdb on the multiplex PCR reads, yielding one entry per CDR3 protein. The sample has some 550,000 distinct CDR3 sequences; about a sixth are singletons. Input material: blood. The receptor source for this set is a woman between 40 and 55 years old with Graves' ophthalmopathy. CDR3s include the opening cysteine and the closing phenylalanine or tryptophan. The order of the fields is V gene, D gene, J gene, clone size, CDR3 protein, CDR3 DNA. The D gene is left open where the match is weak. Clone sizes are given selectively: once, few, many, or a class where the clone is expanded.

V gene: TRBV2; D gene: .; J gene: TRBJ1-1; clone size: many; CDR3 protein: CASIMDGENTEAFF; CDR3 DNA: TGTGCCAGCATTATGGACGGAGAAAACACTGAAGCTTTCTTT
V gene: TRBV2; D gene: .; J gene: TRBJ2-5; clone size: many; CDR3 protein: CASSSSWAQETQYF; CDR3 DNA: TGTGCCAGCAGTTCTTCCTGGGCCCAAGAGACCCAGTACTTC
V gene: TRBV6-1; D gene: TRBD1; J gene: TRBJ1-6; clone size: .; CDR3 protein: CASTDGGQANSPLHF; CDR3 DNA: TGTGCCAGCACCGACGGGGGACAGGCAAATTCACCCCTCCACTTT
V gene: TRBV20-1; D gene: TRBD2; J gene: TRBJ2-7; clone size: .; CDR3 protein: CSASPGGPPYEQYF; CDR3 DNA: TGCAGTGCTAGTCCGGGAGGGCCCCCCTACGAGCAGTACTTC
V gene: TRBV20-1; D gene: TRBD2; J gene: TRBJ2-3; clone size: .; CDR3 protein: CSARGTSGNTNTQYF; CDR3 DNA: TGCAGTGCTAGGGGGACTAGCGGAAACACAAATACGCAGTATTTT
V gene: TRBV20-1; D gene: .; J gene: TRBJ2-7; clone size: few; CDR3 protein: CSTGSPGYEQYF; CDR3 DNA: TGCAGTACGGGATCACCTGGCTACGAGCAGTACTTC
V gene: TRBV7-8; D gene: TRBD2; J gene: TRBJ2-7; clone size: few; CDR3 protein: CASSLGLAGLNAYEQYF; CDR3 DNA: TGTGCCAGCAGCTTGGGACTAGCGGGCCTAAACGCCTACGAGCAGTACTTC
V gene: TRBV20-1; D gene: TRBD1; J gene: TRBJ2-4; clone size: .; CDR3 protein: CSATTGTGGAKNIQYF; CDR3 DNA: TGCAGTGCTACGACGGGGACAGGGGGGGCCAAAAACATTCAGTACTTC
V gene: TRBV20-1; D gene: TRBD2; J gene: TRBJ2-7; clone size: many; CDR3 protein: CSAASGSSYEQYF; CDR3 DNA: TGCAGTGCTGCGAGCGGGAGCTCCTACGAGCAGTACTTC
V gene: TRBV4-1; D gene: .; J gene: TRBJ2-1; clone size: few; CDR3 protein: CASSQEVDSGYNEQFF; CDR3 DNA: TGCGCCAGCAGCCAAGAAGTGGACAGCGGCTACAATGAGCAGTTCTTC
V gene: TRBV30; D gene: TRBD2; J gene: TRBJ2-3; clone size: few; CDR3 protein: CAWSVRGVRRDTQYF; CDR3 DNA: TGTGCCTGGAGTGTGCGGGGGGTCCGCCGAGATACGCAGTATTTT
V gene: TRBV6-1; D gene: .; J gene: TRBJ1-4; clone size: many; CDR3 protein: CASRGNNEKLFF; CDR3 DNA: TGTGCCAGCAGGGGAAATAATGAAAAACTGTTTTTT
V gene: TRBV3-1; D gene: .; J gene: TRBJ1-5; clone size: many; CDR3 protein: CASSPGHRNQPQHF; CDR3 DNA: TGTGCCAGCAGCCCCGGACACCGCAATCAGCCCCAGCATTTT
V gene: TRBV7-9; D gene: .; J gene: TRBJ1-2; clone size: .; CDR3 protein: CASSLGGGPPNYGYTF; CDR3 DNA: TGTGCCAGCAGCTTAGGCGGTGGACCGCCTAACTATGGCTACACCTTC
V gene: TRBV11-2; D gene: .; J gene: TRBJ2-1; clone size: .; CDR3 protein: CASSQDYPWGSDEQFF; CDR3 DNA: TGTGCCAGCAGCCAAGATTACCCCTGGGGAAGCGATGAGCAGTTCTTC
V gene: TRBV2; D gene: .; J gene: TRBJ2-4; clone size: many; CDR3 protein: CASSEGMVAKNIQYF; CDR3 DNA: TGTGCCAGCAGTGAAGGAATGGTAGCCAAAAACATTCAGTACTTC
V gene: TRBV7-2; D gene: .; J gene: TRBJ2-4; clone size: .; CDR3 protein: CASSPQGGRVDIQYF; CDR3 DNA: TGTGCCAGCAGCCCCCAGGGAGGCAGGGTGGACATTCAGTACTTC
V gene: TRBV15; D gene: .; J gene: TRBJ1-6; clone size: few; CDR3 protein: CATSSTYYSYNSPLHF; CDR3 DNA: TGTGCCACCAGCAGCACCTATTACTCCTATAATTCACCCCTCCACTTT
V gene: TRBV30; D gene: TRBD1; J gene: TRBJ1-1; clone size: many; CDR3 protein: CAYTTGRTEAFF; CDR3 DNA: TGTGCTTATACGACAGGGAGGACTGAAGCTTTCTTT
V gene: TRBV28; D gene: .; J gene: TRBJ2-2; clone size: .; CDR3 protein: CASSPLGGPNTGELFF; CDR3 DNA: TGTGCCAGCAGTCCACTAGGGGGGCCGAACACCGGGGAGCTGTTTTTT
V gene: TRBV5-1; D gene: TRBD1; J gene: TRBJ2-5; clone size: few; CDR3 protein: CASSWGQGAGETQYF; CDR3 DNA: TGCGCCAGCAGCTGGGGACAGGGCGCGGGGGAGACCCAGTACTTC
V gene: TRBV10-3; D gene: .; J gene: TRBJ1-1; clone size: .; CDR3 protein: CAFSETRPANTEAFF; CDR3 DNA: TGTGCCTTCAGTGAGACCAGACCGGCGAACACTGAAGCTTTCTTT
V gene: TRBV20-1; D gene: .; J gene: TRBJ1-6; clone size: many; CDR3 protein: CSARDENSPLHF; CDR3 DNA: TGCAGTGCTAGGGACGAAAATTCACCCCTCCACTTT
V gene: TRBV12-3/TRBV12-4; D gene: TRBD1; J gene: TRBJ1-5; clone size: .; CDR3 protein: CASSLGQFDNQPQHF; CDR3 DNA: TGTGCCAGCAGTTTGGGACAGTTTGATAATCAGCCCCAGCATTTT
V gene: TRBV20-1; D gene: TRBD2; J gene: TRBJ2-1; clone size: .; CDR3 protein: CSASYLRSGGEQFF; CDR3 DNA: TGCAGTGCTAGTTATCTCCGAAGCGGGGGTGAGCAGTTCTTC
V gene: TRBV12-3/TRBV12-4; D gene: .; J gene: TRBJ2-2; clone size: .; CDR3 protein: CASSQGHRNTGELFF; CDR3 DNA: TGTGCCAGCAGCCAGGGACACAGGAATACCGGGGAGCTGTTTTTT
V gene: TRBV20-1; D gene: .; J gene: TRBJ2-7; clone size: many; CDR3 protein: CSARAGHSYEQYF; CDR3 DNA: TGCAGTGCTAGGGCAGGGCACTCCTACGAGCAGTACTTC
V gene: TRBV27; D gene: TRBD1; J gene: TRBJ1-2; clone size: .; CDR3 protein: CASSEQGVDYGYTF; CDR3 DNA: TGTGCCAGCAGTGAACAGGGGGTAGACTATGGCTACACCTTC
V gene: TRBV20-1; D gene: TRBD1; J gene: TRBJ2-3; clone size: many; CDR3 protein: CSARATSGTESTDTQYF; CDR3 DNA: TGCAGTGCTAGAGCCACTTCCGGGACAGAGAGCACAGATACGCAGTATTTT
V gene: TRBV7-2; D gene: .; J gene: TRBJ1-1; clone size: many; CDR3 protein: CASSLVGLTMNTEAFF; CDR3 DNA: TGTGCCAGCAGCTTAGTAGGCTTAACTATGAACACTGAAGCTTTCTTT
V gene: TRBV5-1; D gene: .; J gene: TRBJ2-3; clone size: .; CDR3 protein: CASSLAGLSRGADTQYF; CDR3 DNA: TGCGCCAGCAGCTTGGCCGGACTCAGCCGAGGGGCAGATACGCAGTATTTT
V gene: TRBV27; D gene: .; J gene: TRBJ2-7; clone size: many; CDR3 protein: CASSFGPAYEQYF; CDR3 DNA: TGTGCCAGCAGCTTCGGGCCCGCCTACGAGCAGTACTTC
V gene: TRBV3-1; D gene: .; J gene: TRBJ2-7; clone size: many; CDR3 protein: CASSQRPSGTYSYEQYF; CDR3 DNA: TGTGCCAGCAGCCAAAGGCCATCCGGGACTTACTCCTACGAGCAGTACTTC
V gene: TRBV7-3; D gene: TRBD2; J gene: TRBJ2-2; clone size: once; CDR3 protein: CASSPSGRGTGELFF; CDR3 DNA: TGTGCCAGCAGCCCTAGCGGGAGGGGTACCGGGGAGCTGTTTTTT
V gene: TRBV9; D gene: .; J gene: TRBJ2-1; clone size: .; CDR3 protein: CASSASGSRLYNEQSF; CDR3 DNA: TGTGCCAGCAGCGCCTCTGGCTCCCGACTCTACAATGAGCAGTCCTTC
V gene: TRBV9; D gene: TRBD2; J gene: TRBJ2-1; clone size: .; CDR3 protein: CASSSGTCGRPFLGNEQFF; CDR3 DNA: TGTGCCAGCAGCTCAGGGACTTGCGGGAGACCCTTTCTAGGGAATGAGCAGTTCTTC
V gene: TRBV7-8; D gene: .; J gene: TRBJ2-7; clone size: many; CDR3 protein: CASSLGQVSYEQYF; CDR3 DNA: TGTGCCAGCAGCTTAGGGCAGGTCTCCTACGAGCAGTACTTC
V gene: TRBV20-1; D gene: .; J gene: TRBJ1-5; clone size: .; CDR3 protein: CSAISAGAGGNQPQHF; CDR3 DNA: TGCAGTGCTATTTCGGCAGGGGCTGGTGGCAATCAGCCCCAGCATTTT
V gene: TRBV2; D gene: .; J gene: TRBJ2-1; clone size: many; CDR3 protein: CATERGAYNEQFF; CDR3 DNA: TGTGCCACCGAGCGTGGAGCGTACAATGAGCAGTTCTTC
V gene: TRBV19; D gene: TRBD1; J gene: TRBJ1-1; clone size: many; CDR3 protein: CASSLQTGKGTEAFF; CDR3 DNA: TGTGCCAGTAGTCTTCAGACAGGGAAGGGGACTGAAGCTTTCTTT
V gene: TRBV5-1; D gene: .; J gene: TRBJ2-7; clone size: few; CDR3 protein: CASRKGSYEQYF; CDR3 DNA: TGCGCCAGTCGGAAAGGGAGCTACGAGCAGTACTTC
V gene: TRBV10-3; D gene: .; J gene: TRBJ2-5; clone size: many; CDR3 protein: CAISSRPSAQETQYF; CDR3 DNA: TGTGCCATCAGTTCTAGGCCTAGCGCCCAAGAGACCCAGTACTTC
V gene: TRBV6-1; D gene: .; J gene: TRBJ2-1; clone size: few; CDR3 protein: CASSREPGVEQFF; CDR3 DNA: TGTGCCAGCAGCCGAGAACCGGGAGTCGAGCAGTTCTTC
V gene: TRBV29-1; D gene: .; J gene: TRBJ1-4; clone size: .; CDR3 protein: CSVEEALATNEKLFF; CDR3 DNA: TGCAGCGTTGAAGAAGCGTTGGCAACTAATGAAAAACTGTTTTTT
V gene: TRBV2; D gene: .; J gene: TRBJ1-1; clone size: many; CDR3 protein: CASSVNGMNTEAFF; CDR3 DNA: TGTGCCAGCAGTGTTAATGGTATGAACACTGAAGCTTTCTTT
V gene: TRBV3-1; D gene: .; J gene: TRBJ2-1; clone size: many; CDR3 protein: CASSDQGATYNEQFF; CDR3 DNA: TGTGCCAGCAGCGACCAGGGAGCCACCTACAATGAGCAGTTCTTC